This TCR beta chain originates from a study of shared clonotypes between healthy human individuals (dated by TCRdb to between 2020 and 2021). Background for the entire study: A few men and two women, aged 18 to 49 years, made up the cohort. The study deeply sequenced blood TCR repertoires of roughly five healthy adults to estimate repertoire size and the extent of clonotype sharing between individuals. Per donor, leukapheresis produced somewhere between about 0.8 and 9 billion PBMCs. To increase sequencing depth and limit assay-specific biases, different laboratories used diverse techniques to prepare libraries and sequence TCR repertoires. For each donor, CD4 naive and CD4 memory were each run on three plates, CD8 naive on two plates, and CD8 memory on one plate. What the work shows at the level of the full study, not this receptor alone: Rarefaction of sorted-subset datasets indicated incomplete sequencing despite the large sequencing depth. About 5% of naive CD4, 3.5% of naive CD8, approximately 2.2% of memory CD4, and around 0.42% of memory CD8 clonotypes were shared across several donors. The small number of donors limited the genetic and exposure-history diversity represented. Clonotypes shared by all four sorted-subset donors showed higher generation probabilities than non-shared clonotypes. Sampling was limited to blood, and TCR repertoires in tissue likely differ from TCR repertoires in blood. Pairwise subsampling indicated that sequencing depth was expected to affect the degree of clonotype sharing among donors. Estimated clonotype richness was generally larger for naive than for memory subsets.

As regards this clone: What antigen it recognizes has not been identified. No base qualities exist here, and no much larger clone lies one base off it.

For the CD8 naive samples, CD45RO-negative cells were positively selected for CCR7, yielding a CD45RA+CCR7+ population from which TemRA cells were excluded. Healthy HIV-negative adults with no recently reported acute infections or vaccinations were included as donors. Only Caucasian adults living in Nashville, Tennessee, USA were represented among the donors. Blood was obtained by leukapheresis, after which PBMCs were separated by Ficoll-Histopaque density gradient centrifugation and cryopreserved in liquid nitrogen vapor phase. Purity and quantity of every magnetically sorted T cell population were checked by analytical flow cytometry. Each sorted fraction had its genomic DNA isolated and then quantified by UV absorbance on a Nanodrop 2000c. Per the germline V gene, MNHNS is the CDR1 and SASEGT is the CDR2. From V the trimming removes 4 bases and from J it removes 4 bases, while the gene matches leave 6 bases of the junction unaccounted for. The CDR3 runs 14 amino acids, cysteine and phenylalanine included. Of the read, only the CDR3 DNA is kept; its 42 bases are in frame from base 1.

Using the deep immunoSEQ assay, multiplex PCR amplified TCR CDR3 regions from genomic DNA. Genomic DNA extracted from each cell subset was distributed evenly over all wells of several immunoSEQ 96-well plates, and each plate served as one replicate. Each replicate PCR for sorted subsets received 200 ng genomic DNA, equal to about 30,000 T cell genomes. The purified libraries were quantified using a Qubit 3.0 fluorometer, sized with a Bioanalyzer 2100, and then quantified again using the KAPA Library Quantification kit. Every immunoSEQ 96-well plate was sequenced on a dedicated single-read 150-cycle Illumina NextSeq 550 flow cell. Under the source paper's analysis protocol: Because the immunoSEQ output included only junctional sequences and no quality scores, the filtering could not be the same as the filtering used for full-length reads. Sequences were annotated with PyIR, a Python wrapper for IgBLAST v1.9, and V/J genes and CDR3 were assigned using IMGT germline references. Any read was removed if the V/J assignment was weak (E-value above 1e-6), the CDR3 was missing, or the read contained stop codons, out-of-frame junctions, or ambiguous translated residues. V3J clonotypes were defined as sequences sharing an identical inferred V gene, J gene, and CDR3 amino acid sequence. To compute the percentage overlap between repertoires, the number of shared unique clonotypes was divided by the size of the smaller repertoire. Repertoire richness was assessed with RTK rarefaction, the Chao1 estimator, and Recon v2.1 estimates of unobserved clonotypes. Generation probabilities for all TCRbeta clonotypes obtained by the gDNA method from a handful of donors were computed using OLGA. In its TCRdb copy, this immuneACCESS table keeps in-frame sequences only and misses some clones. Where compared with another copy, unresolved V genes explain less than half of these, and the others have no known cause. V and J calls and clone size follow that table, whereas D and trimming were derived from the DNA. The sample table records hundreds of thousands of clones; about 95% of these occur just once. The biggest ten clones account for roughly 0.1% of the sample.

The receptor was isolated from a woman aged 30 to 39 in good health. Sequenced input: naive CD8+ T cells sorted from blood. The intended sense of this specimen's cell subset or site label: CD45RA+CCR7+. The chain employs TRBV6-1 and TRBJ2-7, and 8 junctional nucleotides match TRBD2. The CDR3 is CASSVLPGGYEQYF. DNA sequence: TGTGCCAGCAGTGTTTTACCGGGAGGGTACGAGCAGTACTTC.